The 9 T cell receptor beta chains listed next were all sequenced from one sample in a study of blood T cell repertoires in COVID-19. Generated by immunoSEQ multiplex PCR, the TCRdb table keeps only in-frame clones and is missing some. The sample holds more than 300,000 clones, about 85% seen once. The source material was PBMCs or T cells enriched from blood (not recorded which). These TCRs come from a young woman who had recovered from COVID-19.

This clone showed up just once. V is TRBV9 and J is TRBJ2-2; TRBD1 might be the D (6 bases). CDR1 is SGDLS, CDR2 YYNGEE, per germline. V was cut by 6 bases and J by 1 base, with 10 bases left in between. There are 14 residues in the CDR3. CDR3 protein: CASNWGQNTGELFF. For the CDR3, the DNA is TGTGCCAGCAACTGGGGGCAGAACACCGGGGAGCTGTTTTTT.

This sequence joins TRBV6-5 and TRBJ1-5, with 7 bases matching TRBD1. V dropped 0 bases and J dropped 7; count of bases not matched to a gene: 6. CDR1 and CDR2 from the germline V gene are MNHEY and SVGAGI. This CDR3 is built from 15 residues. The CDR3 DNA sequence: TGTGCCAGCAGTTACTCGGCGACAGGGCAACAGCCCCAGCATTTT. This sequence encodes CASSYSATGQQPQHF.

The chain carries TRBV18 and TRBJ2-3; TRBD2 matches at 11 bases. Looked up from germline, CDR1 is KGHSH and CDR2 is LQKENI. This CDR3 spans 18 amino acids. V shed 2 bases and J 1 base; nucleotides not matched to a gene: 8. The CDR3 nucleotides read TGTGCCAGCTCACCAGGATTAGCGGGGGGGCGAGGCACAGATACGCAGTATTTT. Translated: CASSPGLAGGRGTDTQYF.

V gene TRBV3-1 (or the pseudogene TRBV3-2) combines with J gene TRBJ1-2; D is possibly TRBD1 (5 bases). V was pared by 3 bases and J by 6 bases, with 11 bases between. The CDR3 is 13 amino acids. The germline V gene encodes CDR1 LGHDT and CDR2 YNNKEL (reference sequence). In DNA, the CDR3 is TGTGCCAGCAGCCAGGGGGGTTCGGATGGCTACACCTTC. This gives the protein CASSQGGSDGYTF.

The CDR3 loop reads CASSIRDTSTDTQYF. CDR3 nucleotide sequence: TGCGCCAGCAGCATCCGGGACACAAGCACAGATACGCAGTATTTT. The chain joins TRBV4-1 to TRBJ2-3, with D possibly TRBD1 on 6 matching bases. The CDR3 loop spans 15 amino acids. Per the germline V gene, CDR1 is MGHRA and CDR2 is YSYEKL. V lost 5 bases to trimming and J lost 0 bases, with 12 bases between them.

V is TRBV27 and J is TRBJ1-2, with 7 bases aligning to TRBD1. The CDR3 extends over 14 amino acids. The germline gives CDR1 MNHEY, CDR2 SMNVEV (reference sequence). The junction had 9 bases not matched to a gene; V was cut back by 6 bases and J by 5 bases. CDR3 amino acids: CASRKGQVPYGYTF. The CDR3 DNA is TGTGCCAGCAGGAAAGGACAGGTACCGTATGGCTACACCTTC.

The chain uses TRBV9 and TRBJ2-2; D is possibly TRBD1 (6 bases). The CDR3 sequence is 14 residues long. With 2 bases removed from V and 6 bases from J, the gap between germline ends came to 11 bases. Germline loops: CDR1 SGDLS, CDR2 YYNGEE. CDR3 sequence reads: CASSVNRVSGELFF. The DNA for the CDR3 is TGTGCCAGCAGCGTCAACAGGGTTTCCGGGGAGCTGTTTTTT.

CDR3 amino acids: CASSQGQYTGELFF. The CDR3, as DNA: TGTGCCAGCAGCCAAGGACAGTACACCGGGGAGCTGTTTTTT. The chain carries TRBV7-2 and TRBJ2-2, with D perhaps TRBD1 (6 bases). V lost 5 bases and J 3 bases, leaving 10 bases between the germline ends. Germline assignment: CDR1 SGHTA and CDR2 FQGNSA. The CDR3 is 14 residues long.

The rearrangement uses TRBV15 and TRBJ2-2; 7 nucleotides agree with TRBD2. Losses at the gene ends were 4 bases for V and 9 bases for J; bases not matched to a gene: 14. The CDR3 spans 16 residues. Germline CDR1 is LNHNV and CDR2 is YYDKDF (reference sequence). In DNA form, the CDR3 reads TGTGCCACCAGCAATCCCGGGGAGGGGATCACGCGGGAGCTGTTTTTT. As protein: CATSNPGEGITRELFF.